This TCR beta chain was captured by sequencing in a study of cytomegalovirus exposure and HLA in healthy donors. The overall study: The 130 or so validation repertoires, a later analysis reported, used the same platform as the approximately 670 first-cohort repertoires.

Germline V lookup: CDR1 SEHNR, CDR2 FQNEAQ (reference sequence). V lost 7 bases, J lost 7 bases, and 8 bases stayed unmatched. The length of the CDR3 is 13 residues. Regarding the study as a whole: In vitro work confirmed that three CMV-associated chains recognize CMV antigens. Diagnosis of cytomegalovirus status made by the classifier reportedly showed high specificity and sensitivity.

As concerns this clone: The antigen is not known.

The 120-subject validation cohort, separate from the approximately 670-subject first cohort, included the donors. The method was immunoSEQ multiplex PCR; TCRdb's version includes in-frame clones alone and lacks a portion of them. This table holds hundreds of thousands of clones, roughly 88% found once. Sequencing input: PBMCs. This receptor was taken from a woman under 40 in good health and CMV-seronegative. J is TRBJ2-5 and V is TRBV7-9, with 8 bases lining up with TRBD1. Here the CDR3 reads CASTRTGKLTQYF. CDR3 in DNA: TGTGCCAGCACAAGGACAGGGAAGTTGACCCAGTACTTC. Looking up the rest from reference TRBV7-9 and TRBJ2-5 gives the full variable domain: DTGVSQNPRHKITKRGQNVTFRCDPISEHNRLYWYRQTLGQGPEFLTYFQNEAQLEKSRLLSDRFSAERPKGSFSTLEIQRTEQGDSAMYLCASTRTGKLTQYFGPGTRLLVL.